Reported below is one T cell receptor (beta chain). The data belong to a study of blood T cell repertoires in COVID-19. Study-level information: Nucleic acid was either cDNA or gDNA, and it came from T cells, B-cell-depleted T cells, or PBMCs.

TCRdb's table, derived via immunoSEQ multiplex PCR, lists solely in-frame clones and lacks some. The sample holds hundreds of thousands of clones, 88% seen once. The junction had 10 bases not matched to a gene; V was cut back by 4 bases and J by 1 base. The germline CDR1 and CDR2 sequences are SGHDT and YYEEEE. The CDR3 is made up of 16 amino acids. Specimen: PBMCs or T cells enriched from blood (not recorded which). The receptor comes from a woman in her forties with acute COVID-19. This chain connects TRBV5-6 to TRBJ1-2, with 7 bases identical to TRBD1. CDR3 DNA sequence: TGTGCCAGCAGCCACCTCACGGACAGGTATAACTATGGCTACACCTTC. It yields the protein CASSHLTDRYNYGYTF.